The source of this T cell receptor (beta chain) is a study of T cell repertoires in cytomegalovirus infection. Study-level information: CMV infection plus the matching HLA type was flagged by public TCR beta signatures.

TCRdb re-derived calls from the reads in MiXCR, one entry per CDR3 protein. The sample lists 500,000 to 600,000 distinct CDR3 sequences; more than 15% were seen once. Germline loops: CDR1 MNHEY, CDR2 SMNVEV (reference sequence). The V end was cut by 6 bases, the J end by 2 bases, with 17 bases between. The CDR3 covers 16 residues. Whole-study findings and limits: The cumulative frequency of public TCR beta families identified carriers of CMV plus the relevant HLA. There were HLA-C-restricted CMV-specific TCR beta clonotypes dominating the ex vivo response.

A note on this clonotype: The antigen remains unidentified.

The receptor was isolated from a human donor in good health (CMV status not recorded). Some clones in this sample may be carry-over from other donors' samples. Sequences were obtained from CD8+ T cells from PBMCs. The J gene is TRBJ1-5, the V gene TRBV27, with D perhaps TRBD1 (6 bases). As DNA, the CDR3 is TGTGCCAGCAGCTCCTTGACAGAGGGGGGCAATCAGCCCCAGCATTTT. Amino acid sequence: CASSSLTEGGNQPQHF.